These T cell receptor beta chains were read from a single sample in a study of T cells after yellow fever vaccination. From the 5' RACE reads, TCRdb called clonotypes with MiXCR, one entry per CDR3 protein. The repertoire holds 250,000 to 400,000 distinct CDR3 sequences, with roughly 4.3% as singletons. The source was PBMCs, collected 5 days after the yellow fever booster vaccination. The origin of the receptors is a man younger than 35 who received the YFV17D yellow fever vaccine. The CDR3 runs from the conserved cysteine through the conserved F or W. The order of the fields is J gene, V gene, D gene, clone size, CDR3 DNA, CDR3 protein. A D gene is named only where the DNA matches it firmly. Rows may omit the clone size; those that give it use once, few, many or a size class.

J gene: TRBJ1-5; V gene: TRBV7-2; D gene: -; clone size: -; CDR3 DNA: TGTGCCAGCAGCGAAAGGAGGGTTTCTCAGCCCCAGCATTTT; CDR3 protein: CASSERRVSQPQHF
J gene: TRBJ1-1; V gene: TRBV12-3/TRBV12-4; D gene: -; clone size: few; CDR3 DNA: TGTGCCAGCAGGGAAACGGAAGAAGCTTTCTTT; CDR3 protein: CASRETEEAFF
J gene: TRBJ1-1; V gene: TRBV27; D gene: TRBD1; clone size: few; CDR3 DNA: TGTGCCAGCAGTTCGCCCGGGACAGGGGGCGATAGTGAAGCTTTCTTT; CDR3 protein: CASSSPGTGGDSEAFF
J gene: TRBJ1-2; V gene: TRBV29-1; D gene: -; clone size: many; CDR3 DNA: TGCAGCGTTTACCAGGTGACTAACTATGGCTACACCTTC; CDR3 protein: CSVYQVTNYGYTF
J gene: TRBJ1-5; V gene: TRBV3-2; D gene: -; clone size: many; CDR3 DNA: TGTGCCAGCAGCCAAGAAGAGACAGCTAATCAGCCCCAGCATTTT; CDR3 protein: CASSQEETANQPQHF
J gene: TRBJ2-7; V gene: TRBV5-1; D gene: TRBD1; clone size: few; CDR3 DNA: TGCGCCAGCAGCCCGGACGGGACAGGGGTCTCCTACGAGCAGTACTTC; CDR3 protein: CASSPDGTGVSYEQYF
J gene: TRBJ1-5; V gene: TRBV20-1; D gene: TRBD1; clone size: -; CDR3 DNA: TGCAGTGCATCACCCGGGACAGCTCGAAATCAGCCCCAGCATTTT; CDR3 protein: CSASPGTARNQPQHF
J gene: TRBJ2-7; V gene: TRBV7-6; D gene: TRBD1; clone size: many; CDR3 DNA: TGTGCCAGCAGCTTAGAAAGACAGGGAAGCGGCCACGAGCAGTACTTC; CDR3 protein: CASSLERQGSGHEQYF
J gene: TRBJ2-1; V gene: TRBV5-1; D gene: -; clone size: few; CDR3 DNA: TGCGCCAGCAGCACGGGTGGCAGGAGCGACTACAATGAGCAGTTCTTC; CDR3 protein: CASSTGGRSDYNEQFF
J gene: TRBJ2-3; V gene: TRBV20-1; D gene: -; clone size: few; CDR3 DNA: TGCAGTGCTAGAGAGGACTTACATTACACAGATACGCAGTATTTT; CDR3 protein: CSAREDLHYTDTQYF
J gene: TRBJ1-2; V gene: TRBV12-3/TRBV12-4; D gene: -; clone size: few; CDR3 DNA: TGTGCCAGCAGTGTCGGGGTGACGGGCTACACCTTC; CDR3 protein: CASSVGVTGYTF
J gene: TRBJ2-5; V gene: TRBV12-3/TRBV12-4; D gene: -; clone size: many; CDR3 DNA: TGTGCCAGCTCGGTCTGGGAGACCCAGTACTTC; CDR3 protein: CASSVWETQYF
J gene: TRBJ1-1; V gene: TRBV9; D gene: TRBD1; clone size: many; CDR3 DNA: TGTGCCAGCAGCGCCCTAACAGGGGTCGAAGCTTTCTTT; CDR3 protein: CASSALTGVEAFF
J gene: TRBJ2-7; V gene: TRBV2; D gene: -; clone size: -; CDR3 DNA: TGTGCCTGCGTTGGGGGTTTATACGAGCAGTACTTC; CDR3 protein: CACVGGLYEQYF
J gene: TRBJ1-1; V gene: TRBV7-2; D gene: -; clone size: -; CDR3 DNA: TGTGCCAGCAGCCGTCAACAGGGAAACACTGAAGCTTTCTTT; CDR3 protein: CASSRQQGNTEAFF
J gene: TRBJ1-5; V gene: TRBV9; D gene: -; clone size: -; CDR3 DNA: TGTGCCAGCAGCGTAGGTCCGGGACGGAGGCCCCAGCATTTT; CDR3 protein: CASSVGPGRRPQHF
J gene: TRBJ2-5; V gene: TRBV5-1; D gene: -; clone size: -; CDR3 DNA: TGCGCCAGCGGCTCGGCGCAGGGAGGAGAGACCCAGTACTTC; CDR3 protein: CASGSAQGGETQYF
J gene: TRBJ1-1; V gene: TRBV3-1; D gene: -; clone size: many; CDR3 DNA: TGTGCCAGCACACCACAAAAATGGGGCGACACTGAAGCTTTCTTT; CDR3 protein: CASTPQKWGDTEAFF
J gene: TRBJ2-1; V gene: TRBV29-1; D gene: -; clone size: many; CDR3 DNA: TGCAGCGGCGGAGGGGATTCCTACAATGAGCAGTTCTTC; CDR3 protein: CSGGGDSYNEQFF
J gene: TRBJ2-7; V gene: TRBV5-8; D gene: -; clone size: -; CDR3 DNA: TGTGCCAGCAGCTTGGGGGATCAGGGTTACCACGAGCAGTACTTC; CDR3 protein: CASSLGDQGYHEQYF
J gene: TRBJ2-1; V gene: TRBV7-2; D gene: TRBD2; clone size: few; CDR3 DNA: TGTGCCAGCAGCCACCCTAAAGCCGGGACTAGCGGGGGGTCGTCCTACAATGAGCAGTTCTTC; CDR3 protein: CASSHPKAGTSGGSSYNEQFF
J gene: TRBJ2-7; V gene: TRBV5-1; D gene: -; clone size: many; CDR3 DNA: TGCGCCAGCAGCTTGGTGGGACACCCTTACGAGCAGTACTTC; CDR3 protein: CASSLVGHPYEQYF
J gene: TRBJ1-1; V gene: TRBV10-3; D gene: -; clone size: many; CDR3 DNA: TGTGCCATCAGAGCCGGGGCGGTTGGCACTGAAGCTTTCTTT; CDR3 protein: CAIRAGAVGTEAFF
J gene: TRBJ1-1; V gene: TRBV7-9; D gene: -; clone size: few; CDR3 DNA: TGTGCCAGCAGCTTAATGGGCCCTCTTTTGAACACTGAAGCTTTCTTT; CDR3 protein: CASSLMGPLLNTEAFF
J gene: TRBJ2-4; V gene: TRBV11-2; D gene: TRBD1; clone size: few; CDR3 DNA: TGTGCCAGCAGCCCCTCGACAGGGCAAGGAAACATTCAGTACTTC; CDR3 protein: CASSPSTGQGNIQYF
J gene: TRBJ2-2; V gene: TRBV24-1; D gene: TRBD1; clone size: -; CDR3 DNA: TGTGCCACCAGTGTCTCCGGGACAGGGTTGGGCACCGGGGAGCTGTTTTTT; CDR3 protein: CATSVSGTGLGTGELFF
J gene: TRBJ1-5; V gene: TRBV6-2/TRBV6-3; D gene: -; clone size: many; CDR3 DNA: TGTGCCAGCAGTTCTCCGGGCTGGTCGGGGCCCCAGCATTTT; CDR3 protein: CASSSPGWSGPQHF
J gene: TRBJ1-5; V gene: TRBV6-5; D gene: -; clone size: many; CDR3 DNA: TGTGCCAGCAGTCCCGGAGGTAGCAATCAGCCCCAGCATTTT; CDR3 protein: CASSPGGSNQPQHF
J gene: TRBJ1-1; V gene: TRBV12-5; D gene: TRBD1; clone size: -; CDR3 DNA: TGTGCTAGTGGATGGGGGACAGGGGTGACTGAAGCTTTCTTT; CDR3 protein: CASGWGTGVTEAFF
J gene: TRBJ2-1; V gene: TRBV7-2; D gene: TRBD1; clone size: few; CDR3 DNA: TGTGCCAGCAGCTTAGGAGGGACAGTCTCCAATGAGCAGTTCTTC; CDR3 protein: CASSLGGTVSNEQFF
J gene: TRBJ2-7; V gene: TRBV7-2; D gene: TRBD1; clone size: few; CDR3 DNA: TGTGCCAGCAGGTCAAGACAGGGGGCTGCCTACGAGCAGTACTTC; CDR3 protein: CASRSRQGAAYEQYF
J gene: TRBJ2-3; V gene: TRBV4-2; D gene: -; clone size: -; CDR3 DNA: TGTGCCAGCAGCCAGTTAGCCACAGATACGCAGTATTTT; CDR3 protein: CASSQLATDTQYF
J gene: TRBJ2-2; V gene: TRBV6-6; D gene: TRBD2; clone size: -; CDR3 DNA: TGTGCCAGCACTTCCGGGACTAGCCGTCCCGGGGAGCTGTTTTTT; CDR3 protein: CASTSGTSRPGELFF
J gene: TRBJ1-1; V gene: TRBV7-9; D gene: -; clone size: -; CDR3 DNA: TGTGCCAGCAGCTTGGGGGAGTGGGGGGGAGATAACACTGAAGCTTTCTTT; CDR3 protein: CASSLGEWGGDNTEAFF
J gene: TRBJ2-3; V gene: TRBV5-1; D gene: -; clone size: few; CDR3 DNA: TGCGCCAGCAGCCCATGGGACAGCACAGATACGCAGTATTTT; CDR3 protein: CASSPWDSTDTQYF
J gene: TRBJ2-3; V gene: TRBV5-4; D gene: -; clone size: many; CDR3 DNA: TGTGCCAGCAGCTCCCTGGCGGGAAGCACAGATACGCAGTATTTT; CDR3 protein: CASSSLAGSTDTQYF
J gene: TRBJ2-2; V gene: TRBV12-3/TRBV12-4; D gene: TRBD1; clone size: many; CDR3 DNA: TGTGCCAGCACCTGGACAGGGCGGCCCGGGGAGCTGTTTTTT; CDR3 protein: CASTWTGRPGELFF
J gene: TRBJ2-1; V gene: TRBV9; D gene: TRBD2; clone size: few; CDR3 DNA: TGTGCCAGCAGCGCGGCGGGGGAAACCTACAATGAGCAGTTCTTC; CDR3 protein: CASSAAGETYNEQFF
J gene: TRBJ2-5; V gene: TRBV5-1; D gene: -; clone size: -; CDR3 DNA: TGCGCCAGCAGCTTGGGATCTGTCATACAAGAGACCCAGTACTTC; CDR3 protein: CASSLGSVIQETQYF
J gene: TRBJ1-4; V gene: TRBV7-9; D gene: -; clone size: -; CDR3 DNA: TGTGCCAGCAGCTTCTTCGGGAACAATGAAAAACTGTTTTTT; CDR3 protein: CASSFFGNNEKLFF
J gene: TRBJ2-1; V gene: TRBV4-2; D gene: TRBD1; clone size: many; CDR3 DNA: TGTGCCAGCAGCCCATCAGGACAGGGGGCTCGAAATGAGCAGTTCTTC; CDR3 protein: CASSPSGQGARNEQFF
J gene: TRBJ1-6; V gene: TRBV9; D gene: -; clone size: many; CDR3 DNA: TGTGCCAGCAGCGTAGGACTTGGTGATTCACCCCTCCACTTT; CDR3 protein: CASSVGLGDSPLHF
J gene: TRBJ1-1; V gene: TRBV6-2/TRBV6-3; D gene: -; clone size: -; CDR3 DNA: TGTGCCAGCAGTTACATTGGGCAGGAGCAGAAGGCTGAAGCTTTCTTT; CDR3 protein: CASSYIGQEQKAEAFF
J gene: TRBJ2-7; V gene: TRBV30; D gene: -; clone size: -; CDR3 DNA: TGTGCCTGGGGCTGGACTGCTTCCTACGAGCAGTACTTC; CDR3 protein: CAWGWTASYEQYF
J gene: TRBJ2-7; V gene: TRBV10-2; D gene: -; clone size: -; CDR3 DNA: TGCGCCAGCAGGTCGGGCTCCGAGCAGTACTTC; CDR3 protein: CASRSGSEQYF
J gene: TRBJ2-3; V gene: TRBV12-3/TRBV12-4; D gene: -; clone size: few; CDR3 DNA: TGTGCCAGCAGTTTAGCTGGGACCGCGACAGATACGCAGTATTTT; CDR3 protein: CASSLAGTATDTQYF
J gene: TRBJ1-6; V gene: TRBV6-5; D gene: -; clone size: many; CDR3 DNA: TGTGCCAGCCGCAGTTATAATTCACCCCTCCACTTT; CDR3 protein: CASRSYNSPLHF
J gene: TRBJ2-1; V gene: TRBV2; D gene: TRBD2; clone size: few; CDR3 DNA: TGTGCCAGCAGGCGGACTAGCGATGAGCAGTTCTTC; CDR3 protein: CASRRTSDEQFF